This TCR beta chain was found in a study of shared clonotypes between healthy human individuals. Overall study results and limits: Depth of sequencing was expected to influence donor clonotype sharing.

The sample holds a few counts of this clone. The antigen is undetermined. The authors distributed each subset's genomic DNA evenly over several immunoSEQ plates. Unsorted PBMC replicate PCRs used 300 ng DNA, 30,000 to 35,000 T cell genomes. TCRdb's table, derived via immunoSEQ multiplex PCR, lists solely in-frame clones and lacks some. The sample includes roughly 500,000 clones, almost 80% seen only once; the top ten take around 11%. J gave up 4 bases and V 6 bases, and 7 bases lay outside the gene matches. Germline CDR1 reads SSHAT; CDR2 reads FNYEAQ (reference sequence). The CDR3 length is 15 residues.

The origin of this receptor is a woman in her 40s in good health. Some clones in this sample may be carry-over from other donors' samples. The sample was PBMCs. The chain has TRBV7-7 and TRBJ1-5; 9 bases align to TRBD1. The CDR3, as DNA: TGTGCCAGCAGTAATGGACAGGGGTTAAATCAGCCCCAGCATTTT. This translates into CASSNGQGLNQPQHF.